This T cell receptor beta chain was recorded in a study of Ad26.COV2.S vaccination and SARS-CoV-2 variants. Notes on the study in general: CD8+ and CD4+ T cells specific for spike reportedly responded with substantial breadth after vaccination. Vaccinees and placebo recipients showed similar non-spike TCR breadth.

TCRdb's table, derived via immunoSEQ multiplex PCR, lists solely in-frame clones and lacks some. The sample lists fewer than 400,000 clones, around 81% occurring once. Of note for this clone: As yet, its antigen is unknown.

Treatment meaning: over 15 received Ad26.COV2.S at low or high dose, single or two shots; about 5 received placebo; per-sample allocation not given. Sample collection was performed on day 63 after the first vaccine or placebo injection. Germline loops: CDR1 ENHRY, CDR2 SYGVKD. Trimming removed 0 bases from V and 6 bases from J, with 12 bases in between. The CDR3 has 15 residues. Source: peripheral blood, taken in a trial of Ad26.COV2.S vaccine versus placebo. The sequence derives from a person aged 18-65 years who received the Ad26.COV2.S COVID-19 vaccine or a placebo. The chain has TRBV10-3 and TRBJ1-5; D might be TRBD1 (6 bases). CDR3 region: CAISESTGSGQPQHF. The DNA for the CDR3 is TGTGCCATCAGTGAGTCAACAGGGAGCGGTCAGCCCCAGCATTTT.